This entry is about one T cell receptor (beta chain). What it binds is unknown. These data come from a study of T cell repertoires in cytomegalovirus infection. Study overall: Carrying CMV and the relevant HLA type showed in public TCR beta signatures.

One entry per CDR3 protein, called by TCRdb with MiXCR from the reads. The table records approximately 200,000 distinct CDR3 sequences, over 20% of them present only once. Per germline, CDR1 SGHTA and CDR2 FQGTGA. The CDR3 has 13 residues. V was clipped by 5 bases and J by 5 bases, with 12 bases between them. Study-level points and caveats: The study found HLA-C-restricted CMV-specific TCR beta clonotypes dominating the ex vivo response. The cumulative frequency of public TCR beta families distinguished individuals who carried CMV together with the relevant HLA.

The receptor was derived from a human donor in good health (CMV status not recorded). Some clones in this sample may be carry-over from other donors' samples. J is TRBJ2-5 and V is TRBV7-3, with a possible D match to TRBD1 (6 bases). Material: CD8+ T cells from PBMCs. The CDR3 loop is CASSPFGGETQYF. The CDR3 DNA reads TGTGCCAGCAGCCCTTTTGGGGGCGAGACCCAGTACTTC.